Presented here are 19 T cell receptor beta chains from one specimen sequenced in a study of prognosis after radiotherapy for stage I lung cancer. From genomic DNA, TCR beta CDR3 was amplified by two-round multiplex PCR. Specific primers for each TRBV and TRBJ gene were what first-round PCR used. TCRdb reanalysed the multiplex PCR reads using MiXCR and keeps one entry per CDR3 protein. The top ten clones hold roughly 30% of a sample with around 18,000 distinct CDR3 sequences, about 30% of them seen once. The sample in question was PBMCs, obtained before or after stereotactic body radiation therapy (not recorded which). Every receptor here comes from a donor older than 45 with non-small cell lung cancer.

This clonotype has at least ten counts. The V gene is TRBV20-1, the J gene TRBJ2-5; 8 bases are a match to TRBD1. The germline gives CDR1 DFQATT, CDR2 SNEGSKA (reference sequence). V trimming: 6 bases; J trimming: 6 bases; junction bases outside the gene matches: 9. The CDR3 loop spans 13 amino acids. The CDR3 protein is CSAPPRQGKTQYF. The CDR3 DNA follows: TGCAGTGCCCCCCCCCGACAGGGGAAGACCCAGTACTTC.

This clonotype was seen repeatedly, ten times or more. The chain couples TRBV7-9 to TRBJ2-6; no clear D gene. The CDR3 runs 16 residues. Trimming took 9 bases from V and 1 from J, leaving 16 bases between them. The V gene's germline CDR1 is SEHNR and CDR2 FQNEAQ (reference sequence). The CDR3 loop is CARLDYTQSGANVLTF. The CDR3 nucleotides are TGTGCCAGATTAGATTATACCCAGTCTGGGGCCAACGTCCTGACTTTC.

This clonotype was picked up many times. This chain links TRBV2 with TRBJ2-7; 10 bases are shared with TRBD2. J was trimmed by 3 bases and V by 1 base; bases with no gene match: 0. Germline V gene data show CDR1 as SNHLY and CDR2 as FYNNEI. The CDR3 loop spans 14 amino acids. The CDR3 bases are TGTGCCAGCAGTGAAGGGACTAGCGGCTACGAGCAGTACTTC. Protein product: CASSEGTSGYEQYF.

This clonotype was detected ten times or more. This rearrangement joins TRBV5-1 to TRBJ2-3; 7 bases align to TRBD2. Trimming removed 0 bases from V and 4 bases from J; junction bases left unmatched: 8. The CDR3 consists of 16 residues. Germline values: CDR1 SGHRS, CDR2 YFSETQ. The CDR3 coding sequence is TGCGCCAGCAGCTTGGGAGCGGGAACCGTACCAGATACGCAGTATTTT. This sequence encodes CASSLGAGTVPDTQYF.

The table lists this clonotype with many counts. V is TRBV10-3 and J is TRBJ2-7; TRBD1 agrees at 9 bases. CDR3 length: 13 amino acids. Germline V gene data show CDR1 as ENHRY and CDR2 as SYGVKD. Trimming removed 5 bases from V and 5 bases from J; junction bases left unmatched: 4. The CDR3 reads CAISPGQGHEQYF. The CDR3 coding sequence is TGTGCCATCAGTCCGGGACAGGGACACGAGCAGTACTTC.

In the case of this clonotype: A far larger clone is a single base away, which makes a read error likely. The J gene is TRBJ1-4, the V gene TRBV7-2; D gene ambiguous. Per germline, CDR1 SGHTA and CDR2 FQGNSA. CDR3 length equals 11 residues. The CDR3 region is CASSLGEKLLF. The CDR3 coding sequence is TGTGCCAGCAGCTTAGGCGAAAAACTGCTTTTT.

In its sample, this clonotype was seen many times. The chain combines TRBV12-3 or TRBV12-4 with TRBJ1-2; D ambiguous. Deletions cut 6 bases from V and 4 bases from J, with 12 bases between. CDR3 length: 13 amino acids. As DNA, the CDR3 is TGTGCCAGCAGCCCGACGGTCATCTATGGCTACACCTTC. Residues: CASSPTVIYGYTF.

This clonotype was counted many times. The CDR3 spells CASRTLRSDTGELFF. For the CDR3, the DNA is TGTGCCAGCAGAACGTTGAGAAGCGACACCGGGGAGCTGTTTTTT. The genes are TRBV11-2 and TRBJ2-2; D uncertain. Germline assignment: CDR1 SGHAT and CDR2 FQNNGV. The CDR3 consists of 15 residues. V lost 6 bases to trimming and J lost 3 bases, with 14 bases between them.

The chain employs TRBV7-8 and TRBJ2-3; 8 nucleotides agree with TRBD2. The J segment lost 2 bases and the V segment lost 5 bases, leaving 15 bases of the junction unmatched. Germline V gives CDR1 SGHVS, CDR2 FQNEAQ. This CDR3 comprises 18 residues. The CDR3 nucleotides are TGTGCCAGCAGCCATACGGGACTAGACCTTAGGGTCACAGATACGCAGTATTTT. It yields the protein CASSHTGLDLRVTDTQYF.

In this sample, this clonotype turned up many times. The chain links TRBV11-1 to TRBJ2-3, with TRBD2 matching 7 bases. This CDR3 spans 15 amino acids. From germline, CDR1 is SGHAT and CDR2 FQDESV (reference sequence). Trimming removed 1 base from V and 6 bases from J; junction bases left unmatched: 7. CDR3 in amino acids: CASSLGAGALDTQYF. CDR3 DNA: TGTGCCAGCAGCTTAGGGGCGGGAGCCCTGGATACGCAGTATTTT. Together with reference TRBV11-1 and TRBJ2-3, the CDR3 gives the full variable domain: EAEVAQSPRYKITEKSQAVAFWCDPISGHATLYWYRQILGQGPELLVQFQDESVVDDSQLPKDRFSAERLKGVDSTLKIQPAELGDSAMYLCASSLGAGALDTQYFGPGTRLTVL.

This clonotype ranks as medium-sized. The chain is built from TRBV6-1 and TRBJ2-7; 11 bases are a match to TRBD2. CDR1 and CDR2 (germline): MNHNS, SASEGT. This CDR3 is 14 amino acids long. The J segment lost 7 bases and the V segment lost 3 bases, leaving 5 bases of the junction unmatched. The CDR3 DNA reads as TGTGCCAGCAGTGATCCAGGACTAGCGGGTGAGCAGTACTTC. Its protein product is CASSDPGLAGEQYF.

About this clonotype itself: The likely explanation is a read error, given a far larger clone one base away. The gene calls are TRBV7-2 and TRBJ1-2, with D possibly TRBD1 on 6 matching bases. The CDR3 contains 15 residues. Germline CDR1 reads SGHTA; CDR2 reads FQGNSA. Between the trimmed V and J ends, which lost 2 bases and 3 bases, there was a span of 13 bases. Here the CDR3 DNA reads TGTGCCAGCAGCTTAACCGGGACATGGGACTATGGCTACACCTTC. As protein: CASSLTGTWDYGYTF. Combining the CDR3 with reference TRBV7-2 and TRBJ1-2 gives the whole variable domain GAGVSQSPSNKVTEKGKDVELRCDPISGHTALYWYRQSLGQGLEFLIYFQGNSAPDKSGLPSDRFSAERTGGSVSTLTIQRTQQEDSAVYLCASSLTGTWDYGYTFGSGTRLTVV.

CDR3 amino acids: CASRGLAVDEQFF. The CDR3 DNA follows: TGCGCCAGCAGGGGACTAGCCGTTGATGAGCAGTTCTTC. The chain couples TRBV5-1 to TRBJ2-1; 9 bases fit TRBD2. Trimming at V came to 5 bases and at J to 8 bases, leaving 5 bases not matched to a gene. Per germline, CDR1 SGHRS and CDR2 YFSETQ. This CDR3 has 13 residues.

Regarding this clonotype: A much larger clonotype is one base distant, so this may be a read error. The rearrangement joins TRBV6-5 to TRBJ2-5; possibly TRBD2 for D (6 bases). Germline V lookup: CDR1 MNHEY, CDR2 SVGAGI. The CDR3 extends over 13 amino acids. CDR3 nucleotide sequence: TGTGCCAGCAGTTACTCTGGGGGGAAGACCCAGCACTTC. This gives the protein CASSYSGGKTQHF.

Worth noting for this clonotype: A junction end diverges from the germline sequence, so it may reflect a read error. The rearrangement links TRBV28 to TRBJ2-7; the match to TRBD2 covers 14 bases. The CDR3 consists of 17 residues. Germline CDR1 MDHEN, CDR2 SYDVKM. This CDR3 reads CACSLLTSGRAGHEQYF. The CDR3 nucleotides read TGTGCCTGCAGTTTATTGACTAGCGGGAGGGCGGGGCACGAGCAGTACTTC.

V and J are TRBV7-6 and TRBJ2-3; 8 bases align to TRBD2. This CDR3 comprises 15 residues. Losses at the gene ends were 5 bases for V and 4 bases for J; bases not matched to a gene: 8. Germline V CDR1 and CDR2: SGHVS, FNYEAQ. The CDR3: CASSLSGRRSDTQYF. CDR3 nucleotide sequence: TGTGCCAGCAGCCTCAGCGGGAGAAGGTCAGATACGCAGTATTTT. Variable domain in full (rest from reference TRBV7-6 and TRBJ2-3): GAGVSQSPRYKVTKRGQDVALRCDPISGHVSLYWYRQALGQGPEFLTYFNYEAQQDKSGLPNDRFSAERPEGSISTLTIQRTEQRDSAMYRCASSLSGRRSDTQYFGPGTRLTVL.

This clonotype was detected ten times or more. The CDR3 reads CASSQILLRGRNYGYTF. CDR3 DNA: TGCGCCAGCAGCCAAATCCTCCTCCGGGGAAGGAACTATGGCTACACCTTC. The chain uses TRBV4-1 and TRBJ1-2, with D unresolved. The CDR3 sequence is 17 residues long. Germline V gene sequence: CDR1 MGHRA, CDR2 YSYEKL. The V and J ends lost 2 bases and 2 bases respectively, with 18 bases between them.

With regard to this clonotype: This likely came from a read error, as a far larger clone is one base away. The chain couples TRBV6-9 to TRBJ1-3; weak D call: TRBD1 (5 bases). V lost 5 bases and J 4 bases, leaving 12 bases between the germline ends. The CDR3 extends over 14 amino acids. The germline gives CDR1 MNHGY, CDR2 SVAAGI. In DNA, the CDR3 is TGTGCCAGCAGTGAAGGGGAGCAGGGAAACACCATATATTTT. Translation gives CASSEGEQGNTIYF.

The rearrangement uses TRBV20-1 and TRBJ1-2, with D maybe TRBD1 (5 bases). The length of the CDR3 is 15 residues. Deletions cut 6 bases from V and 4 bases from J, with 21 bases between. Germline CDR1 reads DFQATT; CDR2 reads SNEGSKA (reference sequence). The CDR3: CSALPGGGFGYGYTF. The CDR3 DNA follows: TGCAGTGCACTCCCGGGGGGGGGGTTTGGCTATGGCTACACCTTC.